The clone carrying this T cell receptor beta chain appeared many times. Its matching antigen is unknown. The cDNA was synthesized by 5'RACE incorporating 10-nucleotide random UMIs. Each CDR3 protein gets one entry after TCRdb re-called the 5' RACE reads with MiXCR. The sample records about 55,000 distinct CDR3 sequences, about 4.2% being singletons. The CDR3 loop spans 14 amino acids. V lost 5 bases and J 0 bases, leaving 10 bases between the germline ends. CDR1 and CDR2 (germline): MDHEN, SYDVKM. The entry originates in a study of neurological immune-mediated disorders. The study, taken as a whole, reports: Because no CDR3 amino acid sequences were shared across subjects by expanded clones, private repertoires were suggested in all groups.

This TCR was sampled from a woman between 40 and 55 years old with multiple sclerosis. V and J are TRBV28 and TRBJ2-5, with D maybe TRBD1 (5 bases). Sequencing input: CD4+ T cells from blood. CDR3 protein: CASSPLDNQETQYF. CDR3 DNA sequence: TGTGCCAGCAGTCCCCTGGACAACCAAGAGACCCAGTACTTC.